This T cell receptor (beta chain) was captured in a study of metastatic and nonmetastatic thyroid tumors. At the level of the study: For malignant and benign thyroid patients, tumor or nodule tissue and blood were the sources whose repertoires were compared. Broader study findings: Reportedly, malignant thyroid tumors had significantly higher TCR beta diversity than benign nodules, in blood and tumor.

The germline V gene encodes CDR1 KGHSH and CDR2 LQKENI. Trimming removed 8 bases at V and 1 base at J, with 15 bases between. The CDR3 spans 15 residues. TCRdb re-called the PCR reads via MiXCR. The repertoire holds about 59,000 clones, with roughly 17% as singletons. This clone was detected many times. The antigen is unknown. Before thyroid surgery, none of the patients had received any treatment. The V and J genes are TRBV18 and TRBJ1-5, with D perhaps matching TRBD1 (5 bases). The sequence came from a male donor with papillary thyroid cancer or a benign thyroid nodule (not recorded which). Some clones in this sample may be carry-over from other donors' samples. The sample taken for sequencing was blood. DNA of the CDR3: TGTGCCAGCGGGTATGAGCAGGGCAGCAATCAGCCCCAGCATTTT. It translates to CASGYEQGSNQPQHF.